These 5 T cell receptor beta chains were all obtained from the same sample, sequenced in a study of cytomegalovirus exposure and HLA in healthy donors. Assay: immunoSEQ multiplex PCR; the TCRdb copy retains only in-frame clones and omits some. Among over 120,000 clones listed, roughly 93% were seen once. The sequencing sample was made of PBMCs. The receptors originated from a man aged 18-30 years in good health and CMV-seropositive.

The rearrangement links TRBV6-1 to TRBJ2-3; D may be TRBD1 (6 bases). CDR1 is MNHNS and CDR2 is SASEGT in the germline V gene. Between the trimmed V and J ends, which lost 6 bases and 1 base, there was a span of 14 bases. The CDR3 contains 15 residues. The DNA of the CDR3 is TGTGCCAGCAGGGGGGCCCCATCTGGCACAGATACGCAGTATTTT. Its protein is CASRGAPSGTDTQYF.

The rearrangement joins TRBV9 to TRBJ1-2, with 8 bases that match TRBD1. Germline-derived CDR1 and CDR2 are SGDLS and YYNGEE. The trim removed 6 bases at V and 7 bases at J, leaving 17 bases unmatched. This CDR3 contains 16 residues. The CDR3 loop is CASTPVGDRGVSGYTF. The CDR3 coding sequence is TGTGCCAGCACCCCCGTGGGAGACAGGGGCGTTTCTGGCTACACCTTC.

The chain couples TRBV29-1 to TRBJ1-4, with D perhaps TRBD1 (5 bases). Trimming removed 7 bases at V and 3 bases at J, with 12 bases between. Germline values: CDR1 SQVTM, CDR2 ANQGSEA. The CDR3 is made up of 13 amino acids. The CDR3 is CSAGGRANEKLFF. CDR3 sequence (DNA): TGCAGCGCGGGGGGGAGAGCTAATGAAAAACTGTTTTTT.

The rearrangement uses TRBV7-9 and TRBJ1-1; D not certain. The CDR3 length is 13 residues. CDR1 SEHNR and CDR2 FQNEAQ come from the germline V gene (reference sequence). The ends were cut back, 7 bases at V and 4 bases at J, with 13 bases in the middle. The CDR3 region has the DNA TGTGCCAGCATCGCTTGGGGAGTCACTGAAGCTTTCTTT. This sequence encodes CASIAWGVTEAFF.

The genes are TRBV5-1 and TRBJ2-5; D is uncertain. Germline assignment: CDR1 SGHRS and CDR2 YFSETQ. V shed 0 bases and J shed 2 bases, with 5 bases lying between them. This CDR3 has 13 residues. The CDR3 sequence: CASSLGQQETQYF. The CDR3 DNA is TGCGCCAGCAGCTTGGGACAACAAGAGACCCAGTACTTC. The variable domain in full, completed from reference TRBV5-1 and TRBJ2-5, reads KAGVTQTPRYLIKTRGQQVTLSCSPISGHRSVSWYQQTPGQGLQFLFEYFSETQRNKGNFPGRFSGRQFSNSRSEMNVSTLELGDSALYLCASSLGQQETQYFGPGTRLLVL.